This entry lists 3 T cell receptor beta chains sequenced from one sample in a study of identical twins. TCRdb fed the 5' RACE reads into MiXCR, producing one record per CDR3 protein. This repertoire shows 420,000 or so distinct CDR3 sequences, less than 20% found once; its top ten account for approximately 12%. The sequenced sample was naive T cells sorted from blood. All receptors derive from a man aged 45-60 years in good health.

The chain joins TRBV12-3 or TRBV12-4 to TRBJ2-5; no reliable D call. V lost 3 bases to trimming and J lost 3 bases, with 8 bases between them. The CDR3 sequence is 13 residues long. CDR3 coding DNA: TGTGCCAGCAGTTTTCTCTCGAAAGAGACCCAGTACTTC. Translated, it gives CASSFLSKETQYF.

This clonotype was counted a few times. The CDR3: CASSPGDRYEQYF. The CDR3 coding sequence is TGCGCCAGCAGCCCCGGCGACAGATACGAGCAGTACTTC. This chain connects TRBV5-1 to TRBJ2-7, with D possibly TRBD1 on 5 matching bases. The ends were cut back, 4 bases at V and 4 bases at J, with 12 bases in the middle. This CDR3 has 13 residues. Germline V gene data show CDR1 as SGHRS and CDR2 as YFSETQ.

This clonotype was seen a few times. The V gene is TRBV25-1, the J gene TRBJ1-5; a possible D gene is TRBD1 (5 bases). Looked up from germline, CDR1 is MGHDK and CDR2 is SYGVNS. The CDR3 has 15 residues. V shed 1 base and J shed 2 bases, with 9 bases lying between them. The CDR3 protein is CASSESKGGNQPQHF. CDR3 DNA sequence: TGTGCCAGCAGTGAATCCAAAGGGGGCAATCAGCCCCAGCATTTT.